This TCR beta chain came from a study of blood T cell repertoires in COVID-19. Study details: COVID-19 samples from acute and convalescent phases originated in the United States, Italy and Spain. Sources were T cells, B-cell-depleted T cells, or PBMCs; the material itself was cDNA or gDNA.

Looked up from germline, CDR1 is KGHDR and CDR2 is SFDVKD. The CDR3 sequence is 14 residues long. Trimming removed 4 bases from V and 5 bases from J; junction bases left unmatched: 2. Repertoires were generated with immunoSEQ multiplex PCR, while TCRdb's copy carries only in-frame clones and drops some. The data hold approximately 250,000 clones, with about 84% observed a single time. Seattle's cohort entered during active infection and was followed longitudinally. This clone was counted a single time. Sample: peripheral blood. This sequence originates from a woman older than 75 with COVID-19, enrolled during active disease. V and J are TRBV24-1 and TRBJ2-3; 10 positions match TRBD2. For the CDR3, the DNA is TGTGCCACCAGTGAGGAGCGGGGGGGAGATACGCAGTATTTT. Translating gives CATSEERGGDTQYF.